One T cell receptor (beta chain) is described in this entry. The data originate from a study of shared clonotypes between healthy human individuals. CDR3 length: 12 amino acids. With 0 bases removed from V and 6 bases from J, the gap between germline ends came to 5 bases. Germline V lookup: CDR1 MNHNY, CDR2 SVGAGI (reference sequence). Assay: immunoSEQ multiplex PCR; the TCRdb copy retains only in-frame clones and omits some. In the table there are over a million clones, roughly 97% of which are singletons. The TCR was taken from a man under 40 in good health. The chain joins TRBV6-6 to TRBJ1-2; D possibly corresponds to TRBD1 (5 bases). Sequenced sample: naive CD4+ T cells sorted from blood. Subset defined: CD45RA+ positively selected. The CDR3 here is CASSYSGDGYTF. As DNA, the CDR3 is TGTGCCAGCAGTTACTCAGGGGATGGCTACACCTTC.